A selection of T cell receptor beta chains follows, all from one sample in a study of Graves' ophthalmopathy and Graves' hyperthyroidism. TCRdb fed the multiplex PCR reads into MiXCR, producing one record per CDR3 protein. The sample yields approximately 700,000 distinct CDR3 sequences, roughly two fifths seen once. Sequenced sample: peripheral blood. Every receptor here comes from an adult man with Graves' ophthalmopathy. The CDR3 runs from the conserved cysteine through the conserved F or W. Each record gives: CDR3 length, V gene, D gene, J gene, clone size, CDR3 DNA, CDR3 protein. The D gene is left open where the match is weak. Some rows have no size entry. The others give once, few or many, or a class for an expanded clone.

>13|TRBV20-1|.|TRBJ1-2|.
TGCAGTGCTAGTATGCGACAGACCCATGGCTACACCTTC
CSASMRQTHGYTF
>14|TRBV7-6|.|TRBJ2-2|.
TGTGCCAGCAGCCGCGATAGACTCAAGGGGGAGCTGTTTTTT
CASSRDRLKGELFF
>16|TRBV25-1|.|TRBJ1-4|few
TGTGCCAGCAGTTTTGGCAGGGGCTTTGGTAATGAAAAACTGTTTTTT
CASSFGRGFGNEKLFF
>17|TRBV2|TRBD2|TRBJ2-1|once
TGTGCCAGCAGCCGTCGGGGGGTGCGGGGGGGCATATTTGAGCAGTTCTTC
CASSRRGVRGGIFEQFF
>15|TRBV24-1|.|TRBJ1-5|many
TGTGCCAGCAGCTCCCCGGGGAGGGGAGGTCAGCCCCAGCATTTT
CASSSPGRGGQPQHF
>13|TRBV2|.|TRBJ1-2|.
TGTGCCAGCAGCCTGGGACCGTTCTATGGCTACACCTTC
CASSLGPFYGYTF
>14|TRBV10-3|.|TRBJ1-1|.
TGTGCCAGCAGTTATACCGGGAAGAACACTGAAGCTTTCTTT
CASSYTGKNTEAFF
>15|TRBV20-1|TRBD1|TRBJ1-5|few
TGCAGTGCCCTTTTCCGGGACAGGGGAAATCAGCCCCAGCATTTT
CSALFRDRGNQPQHF
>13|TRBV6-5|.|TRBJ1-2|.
TGTGCCAGCAGTTACTTGGGAGGGGATGGCTACACCTTC
CASSYLGGDGYTF
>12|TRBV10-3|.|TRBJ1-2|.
TGTGCCATCAGTGCATTGGACTATGGCTACACCTTC
CAISALDYGYTF
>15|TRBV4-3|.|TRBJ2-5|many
TGCGCCAGCAGCCAAGGGACAGCTAGCCCAAAGACCCAGTACTTC
CASSQGTASPKTQYF
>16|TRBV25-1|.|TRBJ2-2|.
TGTGCCAGCAGTGTCAGTCCTGGACAAGCCACCGGGGAGCTGTTTTTT
CASSVSPGQATGELFF
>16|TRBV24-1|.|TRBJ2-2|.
TGTGCCACCAGTGATCCGGGACCGACGAACACCGGGGAGCTGTTTTTT
CATSDPGPTNTGELFF
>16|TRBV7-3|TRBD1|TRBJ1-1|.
TGTGCCAGCAGGTCCCGTACAGGGGCGAAGAACACTGAAGCTTTCTTT
CASRSRTGAKNTEAFF
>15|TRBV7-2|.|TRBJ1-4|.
TGTGCCAGCAGCTACATCGGGTCCCTTAATGAAAAACTGTTTTTT
CASSYIGSLNEKLFF
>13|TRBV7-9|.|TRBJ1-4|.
TGTGCCAGCAGCCCAAATAAATTTGAAAAACTGTTTTTT
CASSPNKFEKLFF
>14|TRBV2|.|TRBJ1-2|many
TGTGCCAGCAGTTCCAGGGCGATAGACTATGGCTACACCTTC
CASSSRAIDYGYTF
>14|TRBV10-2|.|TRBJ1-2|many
TGCGCCAGTTCTCCTACGGAGAGTAACTATGGCTACACCTTC
CASSPTESNYGYTF
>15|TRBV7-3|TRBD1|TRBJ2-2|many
TGTGCCAGCAGCTGGGGGACAGGGGGATCCGGGGAGCTGTTTTTT
CASSWGTGGSGELFF
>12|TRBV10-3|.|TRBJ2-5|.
TGTGCCATCAGTTATGAGGGGGAGACCCAGTACTTC
CAISYEGETQYF
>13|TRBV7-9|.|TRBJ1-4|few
TGTGCCAGCACATGGGACAATTATTTCGGACTGTTTTTT
CASTWDNYFGLFF
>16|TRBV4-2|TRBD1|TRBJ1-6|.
TGTGCCAGCAGCCAATACGGGACAGGGGATGGTTCACCCCTCCACTTT
CASSQYGTGDGSPLHF
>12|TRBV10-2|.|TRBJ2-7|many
TGCGCCAGCGGGACTGGTTACTACGAGCAGTACTTC
CASGTGYYEQYF
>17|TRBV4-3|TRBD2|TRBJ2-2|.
TGCGCCAGCAGCCAACGACTAGCGGGAGGGTTCGGCGGGGAGCTGTTTTTT
CASSQRLAGGFGGELFF
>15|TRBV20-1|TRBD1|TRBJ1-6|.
TGCAGTGCTAGACTACCGGGACAGCGTAATTCACCCCTCCACTTT
CSARLPGQRNSPLHF
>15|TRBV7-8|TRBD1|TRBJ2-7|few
TGTGCCAGCAGCCCGTCGACAGGGGCAACCGTCGGGCAGTACTTC
CASSPSTGATVGQYF
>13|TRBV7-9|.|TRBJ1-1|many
TGTGCCAGCAGCCTGGGGGGAACAGCTGAAGCTTTCTTT
CASSLGGTAEAFF